Listed below are T cell receptor beta chains from one sample, sequenced in a study of molecular identifiers for immune sequencing clone quantification. TCRdb reanalysed the PCR reads using MiXCR and keeps one entry per CDR3 protein. The sample contains over 550,000 distinct CDR3 sequences, roughly 25% of which appear only once. The sample was naive CD8+ T cells from blood, with Jurkat cell RNA spiked in. The receptors were gathered from a human donor in good health. Some libraries in this study had Jurkat cell RNA spiked in. The CDR3 runs from the conserved cysteine through the conserved F or W. Fields, in order: clone size, J gene, V gene, D gene, CDR3 DNA, CDR3 protein. A D gene is named only where the DNA matches it firmly. Clone size is not always given. Where it is, it says once, few, many or a class for expanded clones.

>.|TRBJ2-1|TRBV29-1|.
TGCAGCGTTGACAGGGGGTTTCGGGAGGGGGCATACAATGAGCAGTTCTTC
CSVDRGFREGAYNEQFF
>few|TRBJ2-7|TRBV28|TRBD1
TGTGCCAGCGGACAGGTTTCCTACGAGCAGTACTTC
CASGQVSYEQYF
>.|TRBJ2-1|TRBV5-6|.
TGTGCCAGCAGCTTGGGGTCGGGGGTTGAGCAGTTCTTC
CASSLGSGVEQFF
>few|TRBJ2-2|TRBV15|.
TGTGCCACCAGCAGAGATTACACGGGAGTAACCGGGGAGCTGTTTTTT
CATSRDYTGVTGELFF
>.|TRBJ2-7|TRBV10-3|TRBD2
TGTGCCATCAGTGAGTCGCTAGCGGGATCCTTCACCCCGTACGAGCAGTACTTC
CAISESLAGSFTPYEQYF
>.|TRBJ2-3|TRBV7-8|TRBD2
TGTGCCCCCAGCGCCTGGAGGGGCGGGGCTAGCGGGGGGGTTGTTACGCAGTATTTT
CAPSAWRGGASGGVVTQYF
>many|TRBJ2-7|TRBV4-3|TRBD2
TGCGCCAGCAGCCAAGATCGGGGGGGGCCCTACGAGCAGTACTTC
CASSQDRGGPYEQYF
>many|TRBJ2-2|TRBV3-1|.
TGTGCCAGCAGCCAAGACGGCTCAGGAGCCGGGGAGCTGTTTTTT
CASSQDGSGAGELFF
>many|TRBJ2-7|TRBV29-1|.
TGCAGCGTTGAGGGTGACACCCCCTACGAGCAGTACTTC
CSVEGDTPYEQYF
>many|TRBJ2-2|TRBV4-3|TRBD2
TGCGCCAGCAGCCAGGGGACTAGTAGGAACACCGGGGAGCTGTTTTTT
CASSQGTSRNTGELFF
>many|TRBJ1-4|TRBV7-6|TRBD1
TGTGCCAGCAGCCAAAGACAGGGGGGAGGTGAAAAACTGTTTTTT
CASSQRQGGGEKLFF
>.|TRBJ1-5|TRBV9|TRBD1
TGTGCCAGCAGCTTGACAGGGGGCAACAATCAGCCCCAGCATTTT
CASSLTGGNNQPQHF
>few|TRBJ2-3|TRBV3-1|TRBD2
TGTGCCAGCAGCTCAGACAGGACTAGCGGGGAGTATGTTGGCACAGATACGCAGTATTTT
CASSSDRTSGEYVGTDTQYF
>many|TRBJ2-5|TRBV11-2|.
TGTGCCAGCAGCTATGGCCCTGGCGGTACTCAAGAGACCCAGTACTTC
CASSYGPGGTQETQYF
>few|TRBJ2-7|TRBV7-6|.
TGTGCCAGCAGCACCCCGACGGGTCTCTCCTACGAGCAGTACTTC
CASSTPTGLSYEQYF
>.|TRBJ2-6|TRBV4-3|TRBD1
TGCGCCAGCAGCCAATTTCAGGGGGTCTCTGGGGCCAACGTCCTGACTTTC
CASSQFQGVSGANVLTF
>.|TRBJ2-5|TRBV5-6|.
TGTGCCGGCAGCTCCGGGACGGCCGTTGAGACCCAGTACTTC
CAGSSGTAVETQYF
>many|TRBJ2-1|TRBV7-2|.
TGTGCCAGCAGCTCGACAGCGGACCTCTCCTACAATGAGCAGTTCTTC
CASSSTADLSYNEQFF
>many|TRBJ1-3|TRBV9|.
TGTGCCAGCAGCGTATCCAGCTCTGGAAACACCATATATTTT
CASSVSSSGNTIYF
>.|TRBJ2-3|TRBV7-2|.
TGTGCCAGCAGCCCCGTCGGAGGTACGCAGTATTTT
CASSPVGGTQYF
>few|TRBJ2-3|TRBV19|.
TGTGCCAGTAGTCCATGGGGCGGGGAGGCCTCAGATACGCAGTATTTT
CASSPWGGEASDTQYF
>few|TRBJ2-5|TRBV25-1|.
TGTGCCAGCAGTGAGGCCGGAATCCGAGAGACCCAGTACTTC
CASSEAGIRETQYF
>few|TRBJ2-7|TRBV27|TRBD2
TGTGCCAGCAGGAGATCGCAGCGGGGGGATCGGCTCGAGCAGTACTTC
CASRRSQRGDRLEQYF
>once|TRBJ2-7|TRBV27|.
TGTGCCAGCAGTATAATGGCCAACTACGAGCAGTACTTC
CASSIMANYEQYF
>many|TRBJ1-1|TRBV6-5|.
TGTGCCAGCACCACAACTGGGGTCCCGTCCAAGTGGAACACTGAAGCTTTCTTT
CASTTTGVPSKWNTEAFF
>many|TRBJ2-7|TRBV20-1|.
TGCAGTGCTGACAACGCAGAAACCTACGAGCAGTACTTC
CSADNAETYEQYF
>.|TRBJ2-7|TRBV7-9|TRBD1
TGTGCCAGCACCGGGACAGGAACATACGAGCAGTACTTC
CASTGTGTYEQYF
>.|TRBJ2-5|TRBV6-5|TRBD2
TGTGCCAGCAGTTGCGGGGGGGCGGAAGAGACCCAGTACTTC
CASSCGGAEETQYF
>few|TRBJ2-7|TRBV20-1|.
TGCAGTGCTATGAAGCCGGACTACTACGAGCAGTACTTC
CSAMKPDYYEQYF